This is a list of T cell receptor beta chains from one sample in a study of OX40 agonist ivuxolimab in advanced cancers. TCRdb's table, derived via immunoSEQ multiplex PCR, lists solely in-frame clones and lacks some. The table shows approximately 60,000 clones, with more than 75% occurring only once. Sample: CD4+ or CD8+ T cells sorted from blood, taken in a trial of the OX40 agonist ivuxolimab. These receptors originate from an adult with an advanced solid tumor such as melanoma, head and neck, liver or kidney cancer. Each CDR3 is given with its conserved first and last residue. The D gene is left open where the match is weak. Some rows mark clone size as missing; the rest say once, few, many or name a class of expanded clone.

CASSPGGGLQPQHF	TGCGCCAGCAGCCCGGGCGGGGGGCTTCAGCCCCAGCATTTT	TRBV5-1	TRBJ1-5	NA	NA
CASSPDRGRLGELFF	TGCGCCAGCAGCCCGGACAGGGGGCGGTTGGGGGAGCTGTTTTTT	TRBV5-1	TRBJ2-2	NA	TRBD1
CASSNRTVRETQYF	TGTGCCAGCAGCAACAGGACCGTCCGAGAGACCCAGTACTTC	TRBV7-6	TRBJ2-5	NA	NA
CASSLDRGIDTQYF	TGTGCCAGCAGCTTAGACAGGGGGATAGATACGCAGTATTTT	TRBV7-2	TRBJ2-3	once	TRBD1
CASSRQDPRGNTIYF	TGCGCCAGCAGCCGACAGGACCCTCGGGGAAACACCATATATTTT	TRBV5-1	TRBJ1-3	NA	NA
CASGPNPGQKETQYF	TGCGCCAGCGGACCTAATCCGGGACAAAAAGAGACCCAGTACTTC	TRBV5-1	TRBJ2-5	NA	NA
CASSSSGQETQYF	TGTGCCAGCAGCTCTAGCGGTCAAGAGACCCAGTACTTC	TRBV7-6	TRBJ2-5	NA	TRBD2
CASSPTSSYNEQFF	TGTGCCAGCAGCCCGACCTCCTCCTACAATGAGCAGTTCTTC	TRBV11-2	TRBJ2-1	once	NA
CASRVTWTAYEQYF	TGTGCCAGCAGAGTTACCTGGACAGCCTACGAGCAGTACTTC	TRBV2	TRBJ2-7	few	NA
CASSLSGGNYEQYF	TGTGCCAGCAGCTTAAGCGGGGGGAACTACGAGCAGTACTTC	TRBV11-1	TRBJ2-7	NA	TRBD2
CASSQDLRAGANVLTF	TGCGCCAGCAGCCAAGATCTCCGGGCTGGGGCCAACGTCCTGACTTTC	TRBV4-3	TRBJ2-6	once	NA
CASRGTGGRYEQYF	TGTGCCAGCAGGGGGACAGGGGGACGTTACGAGCAGTACTTC	TRBV2	TRBJ2-7	NA	TRBD1
CASSPDPNQPQHF	TGTGCCAGCAGTCCTGACCCAAATCAGCCCCAGCATTTT	TRBV6-6	TRBJ1-5	NA	NA
CASSPVRLAGITGELFF	TGTGCCAGCAGCCCCGTGAGACTAGCGGGAATAACCGGGGAGCTGTTTTTT	TRBV9	TRBJ2-2	NA	TRBD2
CASSLEQASGYTF	TGTGCCAGCAGCTTAGAACAGGCCAGTGGCTACACCTTC	TRBV11-1	TRBJ1-2	NA	NA
CASSRDRGRQETQYF	TGTGCCAGCAGCAGGGACAGGGGGCGCCAAGAGACCCAGTACTTC	TRBV11-3	TRBJ2-5	NA	TRBD1
CASSFAGGGGELFF	TGTGCCAGCAGCTTTGCCGGCGGAGGCGGGGAGCTGTTTTTT	TRBV7-2	TRBJ2-2	NA	NA
CANSLQGGQYNEQFF	TGTGCCAACAGCTTACAAGGCGGGCAATACAATGAGCAGTTCTTC	TRBV7-2	TRBJ2-1	NA	NA
CASSPAGMRGEKLFF	TGTGCCAGCAGCCCGGCCGGGATGAGGGGTGAAAAACTGTTTTTT	TRBV9	TRBJ1-4	NA	NA
CASSPPGLTGELFF	TGTGCCAGCAGCCCTCCGGGGCTGACCGGGGAGCTGTTTTTT	TRBV7-3	TRBJ2-2	NA	NA
CASSLGLRRNNSPLHF	TGTGCCAGCAGCTTAGGCCTTCGCCGGAATAATTCACCCCTCCACTTT	TRBV7-2	TRBJ1-6	NA	NA
CASSPTTDVETQYF	TGTGCCAGCTCACCCACGACAGACGTAGAGACCCAGTACTTC	TRBV18	TRBJ2-5	NA	NA
CASSLGDRGTTDTQYF	TGCGCCAGCAGCTTGGGGGACAGGGGGACCACAGATACGCAGTATTTT	TRBV5-1	TRBJ2-3	NA	TRBD1
CASSIVEGWYEQYF	TGTGCCAGTAGTATAGTCGAGGGTTGGTACGAGCAGTACTTC	TRBV19	TRBJ2-7	once	NA
CASRNRDRVTYEQYF	TGTGCCAGCAGAAACCGGGACAGGGTCACCTACGAGCAGTACTTC	TRBV5-3	TRBJ2-7	NA	TRBD1
CASSLAGDLYNEQFF	TGTGCCAGCAGCTTAGCGGGGGACCTCTACAATGAGCAGTTCTTC	TRBV7-9	TRBJ2-1	NA	NA
CASRSAGGPFTDTQYF	TGTGCCAGTAGGTCAGCGGGGGGGCCGTTCACAGATACGCAGTATTTT	TRBV19	TRBJ2-3	NA	TRBD2
CASSEREVETQYF	TGTGCCAGCTCTGAGCGGGAGGTGGAGACCCAGTACTTC	TRBV2	TRBJ2-5	NA	TRBD2
CASSLEGVKGYTF	TGTGCCAGCAGCTTAGAAGGGGTCAAGGGCTACACCTTC	TRBV7-2	TRBJ1-2	few	NA
CASSLAVSGTDTQYF	TGTGCCAGCAGCTTGGCAGTCTCCGGCACAGATACGCAGTATTTT	TRBV7-3	TRBJ2-3	NA	NA
CASSPTGGSFRLAGNEQFF	TGTGCCAGCAGCCCAACAGGGGGCAGTTTTCGGCTTGCAGGGAATGAGCAGTTCTTC	TRBV5-4	TRBJ2-1	once	TRBD1
CASSSRPDTEAFF	TGTGCCAGCAGTTCCCGGCCGGACACTGAAGCTTTCTTT	TRBV6-5	TRBJ1-1	NA	NA
CASSWYTGFNSPLHF	TGTGCCAGCAGCTGGTACACAGGGTTTAATTCACCCCTCCACTTT	TRBV5-6	TRBJ1-6	few	NA
CASSEFFRGLNNEQFF	TGTGCCAGCAGTGAATTTTTCCGGGGCCTTAACAATGAGCAGTTCTTC	TRBV6-1	TRBJ2-1	few	NA
CASSPKEGYEQYF	TGTGCCAGCTCACCAAAGGAGGGGTACGAGCAGTACTTC	TRBV18	TRBJ2-7	NA	NA
CASASSGRTEAFF	TGTGCTAGTGCTTCCAGCGGGAGGACTGAAGCTTTCTTT	TRBV12-5	TRBJ1-1	few	NA
CASSLVSGQGNEQFF	TGTGCCAGCAGCTTAGTATCGGGACAGGGGAATGAGCAGTTCTTC	TRBV7-3	TRBJ2-1	few	TRBD1
CASSLAQGGGTGELFF	TGTGCCAGCAGCTTAGCTCAGGGAGGGGGCACCGGGGAGCTGTTTTTT	TRBV11-2	TRBJ2-2	NA	NA
CASSQVREWVQGTDTQYF	TGTGCCAGCAGCCAAGTGCGGGAGTGGGTTCAGGGCACAGATACGCAGTATTTT	TRBV14	TRBJ2-3	NA	TRBD2
CASSIASGGPWSSYEQYF	TGTGCCAGTAGTATCGCTAGCGGGGGTCCTTGGTCCTCCTACGAGCAGTACTTC	TRBV19	TRBJ2-7	NA	TRBD2
CTSSLAIYSNSLGELFF	TGTACCAGCAGCTTAGCCATCTACTCTAACTCCCTGGGGGAGCTGTTTTTT	TRBV11-3	TRBJ2-2	once	NA
CASGLTVNTEAFF	TGTGCTAGTGGTTTGACAGTGAACACTGAAGCTTTCTTT	TRBV12-5	TRBJ1-1	NA	NA
CASGWGTEDPQHF	TGTGCCAGCGGGTGGGGGACAGAAGATCCCCAGCATTTT	TRBV7-9	TRBJ1-5	few	TRBD1
CASRALSALETQYF	TGTGCCAGCAGAGCCCTCTCGGCTTTGGAGACCCAGTACTTC	TRBV6-1	TRBJ2-5	once	NA
CASSLGITGELFF	TGCGCCAGCAGCTTGGGGATTACCGGGGAGCTGTTTTTT	TRBV5-1	TRBJ2-2	few	NA
CASSSRLDKETQYF	TGTGCCAGCAGTTCAAGGCTTGACAAAGAGACCCAGTACTTC	TRBV11-3	TRBJ2-5	NA	NA
CASSFEGTQHAETQYF	TGTGCCAGCAGTTTCGAGGGTACCCAACATGCGGAGACCCAGTACTTC	TRBV6-5	TRBJ2-5	NA	NA
CASSSLAGSGELFF	TGTGCCAGCAGCTCATTAGCGGGAAGCGGGGAGCTGTTTTTT	TRBV7-3	TRBJ2-2	NA	TRBD2
CASSYLGKAGELFF	TGTGCCAGCAGTTACCTTGGGAAGGCCGGGGAGCTGTTTTTT	TRBV6-5	TRBJ2-2	NA	NA
CASSLDHTGGTDTQYF	TGTGCCAGCAGCTTAGATCACACAGGGGGTACAGATACGCAGTATTTT	TRBV11-2	TRBJ2-3	NA	TRBD1
CASSSDRGLINYNEQFF	TGTGCCAGCAGCTCTGACAGGGGCCTTATCAACTACAATGAGCAGTTCTTC	TRBV7-2	TRBJ2-1	NA	TRBD1
CASSVGPSPQVEQYF	TGTGCCAGCAGCGTAGGCCCGAGCCCCCAGGTCGAGCAGTACTTC	TRBV9	TRBJ2-7	NA	NA
CSVRTLSSYNEQFF	TGCAGCGTCCGGACGCTGAGCTCCTACAATGAGCAGTTCTTC	TRBV29-1	TRBJ2-1	NA	NA